The clone carrying this T cell receptor (beta chain) was found a few times. What it binds is not known. This sample was taken from a study of cytomegalovirus exposure and HLA in healthy donors. This CDR3 region has 15 residues. Germline CDR1 and CDR2: SGHDT and YYEEEE. Losses at the gene ends were 4 bases for V and 2 bases for J; bases not matched to a gene: 5. The study ran its PCR with 60 Vbeta and 13 Jbeta primers. Generated by immunoSEQ multiplex PCR, the TCRdb table keeps only in-frame clones and is missing some. Here the sample spans more than 85,000 clones, approximately 68% being singletons. Whole-study results and caveats: When analyzed later, the rates of TCR association showed variation by HLA locus, with DRB1 the most and HLA-C the fewest. Information on immune exposure was restricted to one variable (CMV serostatus).

The sequenced sample consisted of PBMCs. The chain recombines TRBV5-6 with TRBJ2-3; 9 bases map to TRBD2. The TCR sequence derives from a woman aged 18-29 years in good health and CMV-seropositive. The CDR3 reads CASSPTSGHTDTQYF. Here the CDR3 DNA reads TGTGCCAGCAGCCCAACTAGCGGGCACACAGATACGCAGTATTTT.